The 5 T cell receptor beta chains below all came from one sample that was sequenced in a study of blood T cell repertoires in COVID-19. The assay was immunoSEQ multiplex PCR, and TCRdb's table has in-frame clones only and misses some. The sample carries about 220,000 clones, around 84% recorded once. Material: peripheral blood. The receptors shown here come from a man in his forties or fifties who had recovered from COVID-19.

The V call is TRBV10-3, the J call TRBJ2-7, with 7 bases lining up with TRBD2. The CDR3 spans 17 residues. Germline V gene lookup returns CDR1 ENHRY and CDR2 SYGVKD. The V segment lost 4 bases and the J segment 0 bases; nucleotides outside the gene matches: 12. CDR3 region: CAISASGGRDGSYEQYF. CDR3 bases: TGTGCCATCAGTGCCTCGGGGGGTCGGGACGGCTCCTACGAGCAGTACTTC.

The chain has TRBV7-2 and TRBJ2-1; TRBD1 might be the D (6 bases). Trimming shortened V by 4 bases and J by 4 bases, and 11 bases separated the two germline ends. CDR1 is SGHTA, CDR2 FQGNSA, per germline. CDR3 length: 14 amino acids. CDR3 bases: TGTGCCAGCAGCTACAGGGTGATGTACAATGAGCAGTTCTTC. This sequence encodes CASSYRVMYNEQFF. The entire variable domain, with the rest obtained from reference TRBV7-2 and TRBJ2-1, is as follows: GAGVSQSPSNKVTEKGKDVELRCDPISGHTALYWYRQSLGQGLEFLIYFQGNSAPDKSGLPSDRFSAERTGGSVSTLTIQRTQQEDSAVYLCASSYRVMYNEQFFGPGTRLTVL.

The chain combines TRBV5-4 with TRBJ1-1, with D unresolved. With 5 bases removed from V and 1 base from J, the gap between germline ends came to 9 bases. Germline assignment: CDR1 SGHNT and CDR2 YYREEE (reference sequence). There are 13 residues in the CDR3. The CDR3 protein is CASRKSQNTEAFF. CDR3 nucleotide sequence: TGTGCCAGCAGGAAGAGCCAGAACACTGAAGCTTTCTTT. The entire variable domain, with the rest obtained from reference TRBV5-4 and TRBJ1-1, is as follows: ETGVTQSPTHLIKTRGQQVTLRCSSQSGHNTVSWYQQALGQGPQFIFQYYREEENGRGNFPPRFSGLQFPNYSSELNVNALELDDSALYLCASRKSQNTEAFFGQGTRLTVV.

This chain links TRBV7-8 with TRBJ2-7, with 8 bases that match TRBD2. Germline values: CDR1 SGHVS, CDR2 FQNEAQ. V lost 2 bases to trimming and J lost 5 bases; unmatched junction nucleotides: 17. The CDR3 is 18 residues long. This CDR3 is CASSLKGGGGTLFDEQYF. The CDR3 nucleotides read TGTGCCAGCAGCTTAAAGGGGGGCGGGGGGACCCTGTTCGACGAGCAGTACTTC.

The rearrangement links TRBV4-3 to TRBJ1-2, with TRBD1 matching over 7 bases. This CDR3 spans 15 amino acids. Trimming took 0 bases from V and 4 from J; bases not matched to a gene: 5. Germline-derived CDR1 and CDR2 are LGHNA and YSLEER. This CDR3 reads CASSQDGTETYGYTF. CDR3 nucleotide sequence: TGCGCCAGCAGCCAAGATGGGACAGAAACCTATGGCTACACCTTC.